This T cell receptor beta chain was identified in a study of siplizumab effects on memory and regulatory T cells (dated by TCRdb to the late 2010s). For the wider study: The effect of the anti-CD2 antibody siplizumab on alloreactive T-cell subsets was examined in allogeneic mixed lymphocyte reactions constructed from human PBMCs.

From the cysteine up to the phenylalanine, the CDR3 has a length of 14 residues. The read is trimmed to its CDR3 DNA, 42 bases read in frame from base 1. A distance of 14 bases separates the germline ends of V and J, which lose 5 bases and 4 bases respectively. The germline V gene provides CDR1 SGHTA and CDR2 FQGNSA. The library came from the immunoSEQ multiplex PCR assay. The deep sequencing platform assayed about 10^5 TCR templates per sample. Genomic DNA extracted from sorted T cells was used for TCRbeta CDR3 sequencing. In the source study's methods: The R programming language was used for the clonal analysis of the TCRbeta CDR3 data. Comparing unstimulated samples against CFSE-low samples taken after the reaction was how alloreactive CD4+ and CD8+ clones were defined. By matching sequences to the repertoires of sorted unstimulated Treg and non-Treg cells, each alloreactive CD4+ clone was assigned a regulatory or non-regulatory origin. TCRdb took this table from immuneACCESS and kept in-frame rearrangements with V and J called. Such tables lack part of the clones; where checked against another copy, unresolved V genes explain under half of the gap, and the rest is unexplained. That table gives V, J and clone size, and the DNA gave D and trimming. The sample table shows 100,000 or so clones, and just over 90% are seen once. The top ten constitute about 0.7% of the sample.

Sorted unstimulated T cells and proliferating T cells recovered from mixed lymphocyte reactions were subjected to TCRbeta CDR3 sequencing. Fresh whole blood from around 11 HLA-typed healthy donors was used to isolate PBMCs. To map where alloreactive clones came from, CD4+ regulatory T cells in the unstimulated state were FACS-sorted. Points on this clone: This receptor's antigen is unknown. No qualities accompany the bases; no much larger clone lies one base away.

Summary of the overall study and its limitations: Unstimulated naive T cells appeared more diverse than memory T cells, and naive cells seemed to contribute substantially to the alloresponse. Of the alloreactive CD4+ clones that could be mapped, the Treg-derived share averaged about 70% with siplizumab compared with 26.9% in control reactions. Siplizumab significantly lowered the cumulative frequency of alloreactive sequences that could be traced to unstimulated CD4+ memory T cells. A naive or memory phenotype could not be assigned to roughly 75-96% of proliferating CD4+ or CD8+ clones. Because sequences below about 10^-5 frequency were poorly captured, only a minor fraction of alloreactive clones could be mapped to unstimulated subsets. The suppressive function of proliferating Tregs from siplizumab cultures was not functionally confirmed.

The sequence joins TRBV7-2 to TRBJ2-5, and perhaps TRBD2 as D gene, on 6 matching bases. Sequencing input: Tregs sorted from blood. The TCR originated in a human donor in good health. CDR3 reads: CASSLVSGRETQYF. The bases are TGTGCCAGCAGCCTAGTTAGCGGAAGAGAGACCCAGTACTTC.